The rows below give T cell receptor beta chains drawn from one sample of a study of memory CD4+ T cells and cytomegalovirus serostatus. Profiled with immunoSEQ multiplex PCR; TCRdb holds only in-frame clones, not every one. The data show roughly 28,000 clones, roughly 76% seen once. The sequencing input was memory CD4+ T cells from blood. The receptors were sampled from an adult in good health and CMV-seronegative. CDR3s include the opening cysteine and the closing phenylalanine or tryptophan. Each record gives: V gene, D gene, clone size, J gene, CDR3 DNA, CDR3 protein. D genes are given only for firm matches. Some rows have no size entry. The others give once, few or many, or a class for an expanded clone.

>TRBV30|-|medium-sized|TRBJ1-1
TGTGCCTGGAGTGTAAACTTGGTTGGGGCTTTCTTT
CAWSVNLVGAFF
>TRBV10-2|-|-|TRBJ2-1
TGCGCCAGCAGCCTTCGGGGTGCCTACAATGAGCAGTTCTTC
CASSLRGAYNEQFF
>TRBV6-1|-|-|TRBJ2-3
TGTGCCAGCAGTGGGCAGGGGACTAGCACAGATACGCAGTATTTT
CASSGQGTSTDTQYF
>TRBV7-2|TRBD2|once|TRBJ2-7
TGTGCCAGCAGGGGACTAGCGGGAGGCGAGCAGTACTTC
CASRGLAGGEQYF
>TRBV4-2|TRBD1|-|TRBJ2-7
TGTGCCAGCAGCCTCCGGGGACAGGGGACCTACGAGCAGTACTTC
CASSLRGQGTYEQYF
>TRBV10-3|-|-|TRBJ2-6
TGTGCCATCCCTCGGATCTCTGGGGCCAACGTCCTGACTTTC
CAIPRISGANVLTF
>TRBV28|TRBD1|-|TRBJ1-2
TGTGCCAGCAGACACACTGACAGGGGGATCGGCTACACCTTC
CASRHTDRGIGYTF
>TRBV7-2|TRBD1|-|TRBJ1-6
TGTGCCAGCAGCTTAGTTCGACAGGGCAAGAATTCACCCCTCCACTTT
CASSLVRQGKNSPLHF
>TRBV6-5|TRBD1|once|TRBJ1-6
TGTGCCAGCAGTTATGCCCAGACAGGGATGGATTCACCCCTCCACTTT
CASSYAQTGMDSPLHF
>TRBV5-1|-|-|TRBJ2-3
TGCGCCAGCAGCTTTGGGCGGGGCGCAGGCACAGATACGCAGTATTTT
CASSFGRGAGTDTQYF
>TRBV7-2|-|-|TRBJ1-5
TGTGCCAGCAGCCAGACTCCTTACTACAATCAGCCCCAGCATTTT
CASSQTPYYNQPQHF
>TRBV7-2|-|-|TRBJ2-7
TGTGCCAGCAGACCCTATAGCAGCTCCTACGAGCAGTACTTC
CASRPYSSSYEQYF
>TRBV4-3|-|once|TRBJ1-6
TGCGCCAGCAGCCAGTTTTCCGGGACACCCCTCCACTTT
CASSQFSGTPLHF
>TRBV15|-|-|TRBJ1-2
TGTGCCACCAGCGGCCGGGGGTATGGCTACACCTTC
CATSGRGYGYTF
>TRBV6-1|TRBD1|-|TRBJ1-2
TGTGCCAGCAGTGAAGAGATAACGGGACAGGGGGCAGGTGGCTACACCTTC
CASSEEITGQGAGGYTF